These 23 T cell receptor beta chains were all obtained from the same sample, sequenced in a study of post-analysis software for immune sequencing data. Study-wide results and limits: About five TRBV segments, including TRBV5-6, TRBV5-1 and TRBV20-1, were more frequent in patients than controls.

TCR beta cDNA libraries included unique molecular identifiers. One entry per CDR3 protein results from TCRdb running MiXCR on the PCR reads. The data hold 350,000 to 500,000 distinct CDR3 sequences, with approximately 42% observed a single time. Their cognate antigens are unknown. The specimen was blood. The receptors were gathered from a girl aged 2-10 years with multiple sclerosis.

V gene TRBV6-5 combines with J gene TRBJ1-2, with D uncertain. Between the trimmed V and J ends, which lost 4 bases and 0 bases, there was a span of 15 bases. CDR1 and CDR2 (germline): MNHEY, SVGAGI. The CDR3 is 16 amino acids. CDR3 bases: TGTGCCAGCAGTTCGGGCAGAGCTTTCCCTAACTATGGCTACACCTTC. This encodes CASSSGRAFPNYGYTF.

The chain recombines TRBV20-1 with TRBJ2-7; D is unclear. CDR3 length equals 15 residues. V was trimmed by 0 bases and J by 2 bases, leaving 14 bases between them. From germline, CDR1 is DFQATT and CDR2 SNEGSKA (reference sequence). The DNA for the CDR3 is TGCAGTGCTAGAGATACAACGGAAACTACCTACGAGCAGTACTTC. This gives the protein CSARDTTETTYEQYF.

The DNA of the CDR3 is TGCAGCGTTGAACAGGGGGGCACTGAAGCTTTCTTT. Amino acids: CSVEQGGTEAFF. This rearrangement joins TRBV29-1 to TRBJ1-1, with 7 nucleotides matching TRBD1. CDR1 SQVTM and CDR2 ANQGSEA come from the germline V gene. This CDR3 comprises 12 residues. Trimming removed 2 bases from V and 4 bases from J; junction bases left unmatched: 1.

In its sample, this clonotype was seen a few times. The gene calls are TRBV6-2 or TRBV6-3 and TRBJ2-7, with TRBD2 matching 7 bases. Per germline, CDR1 MNHEY and CDR2 SVGEGT. Trimming took 5 bases from V and 1 from J; bases not matched to a gene: 5. This CDR3 comprises 14 residues. CDR3 amino acids: CASSRTRLSYEQYF. In DNA, the CDR3 is TGTGCCAGCAGTCGGACTAGGCTATCCTACGAGCAGTACTTC.

The sample holds a few counts of this clonotype. V is TRBV11-1 and J is TRBJ1-1; no definite D call. CDR3 size: 15 residues. Germline CDR1 reads SGHAT; CDR2 reads FQDESV (reference sequence). V was shortened by 1 base and J by 1 base, with 10 bases between the two germline ends. Here the CDR3 reads CASSLVLGKNTEAFF. The CDR3 bases are TGTGCCAGCAGCTTAGTTTTGGGGAAGAACACTGAAGCTTTCTTT. The full variable domain, its missing parts supplied by reference TRBV11-1 and TRBJ1-1, is EAEVAQSPRYKITEKSQAVAFWCDPISGHATLYWYRQILGQGPELLVQFQDESVVDDSQLPKDRFSAERLKGVDSTLKIQPAELGDSAMYLCASSLVLGKNTEAFFGQGTRLTVV.

The J gene is TRBJ2-5, the V gene TRBV20-1; 8 bases are a match to TRBD2. The end of the DNA aligns better with TRBJ2-7, so the J call may be wrong. This CDR3 region has 14 residues. The germline CDR1 and CDR2 sequences are DFQATT and SNEGSKA (reference sequence). The CDR3 DNA follows: TGCAGTGCTAGCCAGGCGGGGACTAGGAACGAGCAGTACTTC. Encoded protein: CSASQAGTRNEQYF.

This chain links TRBV6-5 with TRBJ2-2, with D unclear. Trimming pared 2 bases from V and 4 bases from J, leaving 2 bases between. There are 12 residues in the CDR3. Germline-derived CDR1 and CDR2 are MNHEY and SVGAGI. Here the CDR3 DNA reads TGTGCCAGCAGTTACAGCACCGGGGAGCTGTTTTTT. Protein product: CASSYSTGELFF.

The chain is built from TRBV4-1 and TRBJ1-1; possibly TRBD1 for D (6 bases). This CDR3 comprises 14 residues. Trimming took 8 bases from V and 11 from J, leaving 24 bases between them. CDR1 and CDR2 from the germline V gene are MGHRA and YSYEKL. The CDR3 is CASRRSGQTPEAFF. CDR3 in DNA: TGCGCCAGCCGCCGTTCAGGACAGACCCCGGAGGCTTTCTTT.

This chain links TRBV27 with TRBJ2-1, with TRBD1 identical over 7 bases. Germline CDR1 is MNHEY and CDR2 is SMNVEV (reference sequence). Trimming took 6 bases from V and 12 from J; bases not matched to a gene: 11. The CDR3 has 13 residues. In DNA, the CDR3 is TGTGCCAGCAGCCGGACAGGTTGGGTAGGGCAGTTCTTC. Its protein is CASSRTGWVGQFF.

This clonotype was observed a handful of times. The chain uses TRBV18 and TRBJ2-1; TRBD1 agrees at 10 bases. The CDR3 length is 18 residues. Per the germline V gene, CDR1 is KGHSH and CDR2 is LQKENI. V lost 8 bases to trimming and J lost 0 bases; unmatched junction nucleotides: 13. CDR3 in amino acids: CASLTGTGAGASYNEQFF. The CDR3 DNA follows: TGTGCCAGCCTAACCGGGACAGGGGCTGGTGCCTCCTACAATGAGCAGTTCTTC.

This clonotype was counted a few times. The genes are TRBV29-1 and TRBJ2-1; TRBD2 aligns across 10 bases. The V and J ends lost 2 bases and 7 bases, in that order; junction bases with no gene match: 5. This CDR3 has 14 amino acids. The germline V gene encodes CDR1 SQVTM and CDR2 ANQGSEA. The CDR3 DNA is TGCAGCGTTGAATCTGGAGCGGGGGGGAATGAGCAGTTCTTC. Amino acids: CSVESGAGGNEQFF.

This clonotype was counted between two and nine times. The chain recombines TRBV7-8 with TRBJ2-7; possibly TRBD2 for D (6 bases). The V end lost 1 base, the J end lost 0 bases, and 16 bases lay between the germline ends. Germline V gene sequence: CDR1 SGHVS, CDR2 FQNEAQ. This CDR3 is 17 amino acids long. In DNA form, the CDR3 reads TGTGCCAGCAGCTTAGATCGCGGGGCTTTGATCTCCTACGAGCAGTACTTC. It encodes CASSLDRGALISYEQYF. Together with reference TRBV7-8 and TRBJ2-7, the CDR3 gives the full variable domain: GAGVSQSPRYKVAKRGQDVALRCDPISGHVSLFWYQQALGQGPEFLTYFQNEAQLDKSGLPSDRFFAERPEGSVSTLKIQRTQQEDSAVYLCASSLDRGALISYEQYFGPGTRLTVT.

The chain combines TRBV7-9 with TRBJ1-5; D uncertain. V was cut by 5 bases and J by 3 bases, with 14 bases left in between. Looked up from germline, CDR1 is SEHNR and CDR2 is FQNEAQ (reference sequence). The CDR3 is made up of 15 amino acids. This CDR3 reads CASSPLKGPNQPQHF. The CDR3 nucleotides are TGTGCCAGCAGCCCGCTAAAAGGGCCCAATCAGCCCCAGCATTTT. The full variable domain, completed using reference TRBV7-9 and TRBJ1-5, is DTGVSQNPRHKITKRGQNVTFRCDPISEHNRLYWYRQTLGQGPEFLTYFQNEAQLEKSRLLSDRFSAERPKGSFSTLEIQRTEQGDSAMYLCASSPLKGPNQPQHFGDGTRLSIL.

This clonotype occurred a few times. The CDR3 spells CASSQPRTGGHTEAFF. CDR3 DNA sequence: TGTGCCAGCAGTCAGCCTCGGACAGGGGGGCACACTGAAGCTTTCTTT. This chain connects TRBV6-6 to TRBJ1-1, with 10 bases lining up with TRBD1. Germline-derived CDR1 and CDR2 are MNHNY and SVGAGI (reference sequence). V shed 5 bases and J 3 bases; nucleotides not matched to a gene: 9. The CDR3 totals 16 residues.

The chain uses TRBV28 and TRBJ2-4; 14 bases line up with TRBD2. Germline-derived CDR1 and CDR2 are MDHEN and SYDVKM. Germline trimming cut 5 bases from V and 2 bases from J; bases unmatched to any gene: 8. The CDR3 runs to 18 residues. DNA for the CDR3: TGTGCCAGCAGTCCCATGACTAGCGGGAGGGCCCCCAAAAACATTCAGTACTTC. Translation: CASSPMTSGRAPKNIQYF. The whole variable domain, remainder taken from reference TRBV28 and TRBJ2-4, is DVKVTQSSRYLVKRTGEKVFLECVQDMDHENMFWYRQDPGLGLRLIYFSYDVKMKEKGDIPEGYSVSREKKERFSLILESASTNQTSMYLCASSPMTSGRAPKNIQYFGAGTRLSVL.

V gene TRBV19 combines with J gene TRBJ2-5; D call uncertain. CDR3 length equals 14 residues. The V gene's germline CDR1 is LNHDA and CDR2 SQIVND (reference sequence). V lost 5 bases to trimming and J lost 11 bases, with 21 bases between them. The CDR3 spells CASSLQRDSYVQYF. CDR3 DNA sequence: TGTGCCAGTAGTCTCCAGCGAGATTCCTACGTGCAGTACTTC. The variable domain in full, completed from reference TRBV19 and TRBJ2-5, reads DGGITQSPKYLFRKEGQNVTLSCEQNLNHDAMYWYRQDPGQGLRLIYYSQIVNDFQKGDIAEGYSVSREKKESFPLTVTSAQKNPTAFYLCASSLQRDSYVQYFGPGTRLLVL.

The chain joins TRBV12-3 or TRBV12-4 to TRBJ1-6, with D unresolved. The CDR3 runs 12 residues. V shed 5 bases and J shed 10 bases, with 9 bases lying between them. The CDR3 sequence: CASSLLWSPLHF. The CDR3, as DNA: TGTGCCAGCAGTCTCCTGTGGTCACCCCTCCACTTT.

This chain joins TRBV7-2 and TRBJ2-7, with 8 bases aligning to TRBD2. The ends lost 4 bases at V and 3 bases at J; junction bases unmatched: 11. The germline gives CDR1 SGHTA, CDR2 FQGNSA. This CDR3 spans 16 amino acids. The CDR3 loop reads CASSSWAGGSYYEQYF. The CDR3 nucleotides are TGTGCCAGCAGCTCCTGGGCGGGAGGTTCGTACTACGAGCAGTACTTC.

The V call is TRBV12-5, the J call TRBJ2-3, with 8 bases lining up with TRBD2. The length of the CDR3 is 15 residues. In germline, CDR1 is LGHNT, CDR2 FRNRAP. The V gene end was trimmed by 1 base and the J gene end by 2 bases; junction bases not matched to a gene: 2. DNA for the CDR3: TGTGCTAGTGGTTTGGCACTAGCGGACACAGATACGCAGTATTTT. Its translation: CASGLALADTDTQYF.

The chain joins TRBV6-5 to TRBJ2-3, with 10 bases fitting TRBD2. Germline CDR1 reads MNHEY; CDR2 reads SVGAGI. The trim removed 6 bases at V and 4 bases at J, leaving 7 bases unmatched. The CDR3 is 15 residues long. The DNA of the CDR3 is TGTGCCAGCAGCCGAGTAGCGGGAGGTCCAGATACGCAGTATTTT. Encoded protein: CASSRVAGGPDTQYF.

This clonotype occurred many times. The rearrangement links TRBV29-1 to TRBJ2-7; 10 nucleotides line up with TRBD2. After removal of 6 bases from V and 0 bases from J, the junction contained 2 bases not matched to a gene. The CDR3 extends over 13 amino acids. In germline, CDR1 is SQVTM, CDR2 ANQGSEA. As DNA, the CDR3 is TGCAGCGTCAAGCGGGAGGGCTCCTACGAGCAGTACTTC. It encodes CSVKREGSYEQYF.

The V and J genes are TRBV7-9 and TRBJ2-7, with TRBD2 matching over 8 bases. The CDR3 is made up of 17 amino acids. The J segment lost 2 bases and the V segment lost 0 bases, leaving 9 bases of the junction unmatched. Germline loops: CDR1 SEHNR, CDR2 FQNEAQ (reference sequence). This CDR3 is CASSLAQPSGPTYEQYF. The CDR3 DNA follows: TGTGCCAGCAGCTTAGCGCAGCCTAGCGGGCCAACCTACGAGCAGTACTTC.

The chain is built from TRBV20-1 and TRBJ2-1; 10 positions agree with TRBD1. J gave up 3 bases and V 2 bases, and 4 bases lay outside the gene matches. The germline CDR1 and CDR2 sequences are DFQATT and SNEGSKA (reference sequence). The CDR3 has 15 amino acids. CDR3 region: CSARSDRGLYNEQFF. CDR3 nucleotide sequence: TGCAGTGCTAGATCTGACAGGGGGCTCTACAATGAGCAGTTCTTC.